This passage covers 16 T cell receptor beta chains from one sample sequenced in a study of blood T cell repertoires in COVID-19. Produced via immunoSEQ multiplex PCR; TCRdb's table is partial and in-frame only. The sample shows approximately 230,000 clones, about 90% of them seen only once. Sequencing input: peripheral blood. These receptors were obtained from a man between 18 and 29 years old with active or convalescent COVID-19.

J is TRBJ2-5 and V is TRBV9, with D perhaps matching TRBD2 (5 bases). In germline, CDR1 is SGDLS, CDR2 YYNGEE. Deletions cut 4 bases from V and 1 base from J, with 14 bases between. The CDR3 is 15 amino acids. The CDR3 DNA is TGTGCCAGCAGCTCCCCACGGGGAATCCAAGAGACCCAGTACTTC. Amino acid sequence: CASSSPRGIQETQYF.

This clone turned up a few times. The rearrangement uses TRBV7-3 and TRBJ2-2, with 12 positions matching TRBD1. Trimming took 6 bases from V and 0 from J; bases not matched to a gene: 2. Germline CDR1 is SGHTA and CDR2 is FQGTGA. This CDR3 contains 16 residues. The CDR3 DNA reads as TGTGCCAGCAGGGGACAGGGGGCAGCGAACACCGGGGAGCTGTTTTTT. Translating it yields CASRGQGAANTGELFF.

The CDR3 spells CASSRTVSGNTIYF. CDR3 in DNA: TGTGCCAGCAGCCGGACAGTTTCTGGAAACACCATATATTTT. The V gene is TRBV7-2, the J gene TRBJ1-3; tentative D call: TRBD1 (6 bases). Trimming removed 5 bases from V and 1 base from J, with 9 bases in between. The CDR3 consists of 14 residues. CDR1 and CDR2 from the germline V gene are SGHTA and FQGNSA.

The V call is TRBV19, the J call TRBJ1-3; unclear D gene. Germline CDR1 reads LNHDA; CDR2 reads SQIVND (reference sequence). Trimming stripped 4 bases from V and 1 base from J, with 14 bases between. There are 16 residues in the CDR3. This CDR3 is CASSKWEAQSGNTIYF. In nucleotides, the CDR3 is TGTGCCAGTAGTAAGTGGGAGGCACAGTCTGGAAACACCATATATTTT.

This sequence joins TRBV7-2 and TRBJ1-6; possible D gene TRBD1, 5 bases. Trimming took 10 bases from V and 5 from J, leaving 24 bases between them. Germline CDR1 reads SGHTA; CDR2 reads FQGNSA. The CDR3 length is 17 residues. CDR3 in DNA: TGTGCCATCTCTCTCCCCCCTCCCCGCAGGGATAATTCACCCCTCCACTTT. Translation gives CAISLPPPRRDNSPLHF.

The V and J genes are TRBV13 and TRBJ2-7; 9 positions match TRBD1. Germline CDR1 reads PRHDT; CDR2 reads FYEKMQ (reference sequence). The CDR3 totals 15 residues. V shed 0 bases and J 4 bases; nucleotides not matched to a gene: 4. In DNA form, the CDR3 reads TGTGCCAGCAGCTTAGGGGGGACAGGGCGATACGAGCAGTACTTC. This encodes CASSLGGTGRYEQYF.

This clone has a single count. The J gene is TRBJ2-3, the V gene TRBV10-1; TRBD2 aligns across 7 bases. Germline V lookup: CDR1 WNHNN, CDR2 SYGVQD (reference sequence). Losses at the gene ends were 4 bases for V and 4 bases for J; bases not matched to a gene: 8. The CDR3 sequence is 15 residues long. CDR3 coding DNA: TGCGCCAGCAGTGCAACCCGGGGGGTCGCAGATACGCAGTATTTT. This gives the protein CASSATRGVADTQYF.

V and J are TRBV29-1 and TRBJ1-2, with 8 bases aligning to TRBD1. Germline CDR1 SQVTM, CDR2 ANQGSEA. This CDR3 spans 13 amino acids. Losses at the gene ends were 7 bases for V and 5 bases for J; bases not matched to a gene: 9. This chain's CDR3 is CSAGQGVGYGYTF. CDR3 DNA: TGCAGCGCCGGACAGGGTGTAGGGTATGGCTACACCTTC.

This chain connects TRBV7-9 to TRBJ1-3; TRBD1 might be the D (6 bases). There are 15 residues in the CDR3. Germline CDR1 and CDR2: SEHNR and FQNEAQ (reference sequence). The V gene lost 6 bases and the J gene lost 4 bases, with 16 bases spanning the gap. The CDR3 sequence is CASRPPGVSGNTIYF. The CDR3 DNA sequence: TGTGCCAGCAGACCGCCAGGGGTCTCAGGAAACACCATATATTTT. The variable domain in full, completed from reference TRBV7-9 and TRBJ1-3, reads DTGVSQNPRHKITKRGQNVTFRCDPISEHNRLYWYRQTLGQGPEFLTYFQNEAQLEKSRLLSDRFSAERPKGSFSTLEIQRTEQGDSAMYLCASRPPGVSGNTIYFGEGSWLTVV.

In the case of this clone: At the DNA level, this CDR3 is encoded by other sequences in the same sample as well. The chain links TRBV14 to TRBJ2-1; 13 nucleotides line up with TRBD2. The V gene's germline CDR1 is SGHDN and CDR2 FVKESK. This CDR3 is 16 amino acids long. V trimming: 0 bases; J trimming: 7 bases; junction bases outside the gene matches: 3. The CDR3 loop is CASSQEGLAGVNEQFF. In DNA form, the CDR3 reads TGTGCCAGCAGCCAAGAAGGACTAGCGGGAGTGAATGAGCAGTTCTTC.

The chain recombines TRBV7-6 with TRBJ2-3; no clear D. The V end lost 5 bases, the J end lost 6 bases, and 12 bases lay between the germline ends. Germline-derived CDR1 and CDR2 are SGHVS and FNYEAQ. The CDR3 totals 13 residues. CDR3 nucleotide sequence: TGTGCCAGCAGCCCCAAGACTGGGGATACGCAGTATTTT. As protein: CASSPKTGDTQYF.

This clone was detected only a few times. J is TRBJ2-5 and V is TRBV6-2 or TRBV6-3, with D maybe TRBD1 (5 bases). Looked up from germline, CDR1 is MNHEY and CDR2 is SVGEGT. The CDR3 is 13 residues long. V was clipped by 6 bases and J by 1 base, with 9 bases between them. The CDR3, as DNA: TGTGCCAGCAGCTCCGACAGCCAAGAGACCCAGTACTTC. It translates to CASSSDSQETQYF.

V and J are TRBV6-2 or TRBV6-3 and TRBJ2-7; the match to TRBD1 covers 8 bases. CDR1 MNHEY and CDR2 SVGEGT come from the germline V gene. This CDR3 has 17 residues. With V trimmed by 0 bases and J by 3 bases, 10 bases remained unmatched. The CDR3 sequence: CASSYSRSGTGNYEQYF. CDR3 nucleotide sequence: TGTGCCAGCAGTTACTCCCGATCCGGGACAGGCAACTACGAGCAGTACTTC.

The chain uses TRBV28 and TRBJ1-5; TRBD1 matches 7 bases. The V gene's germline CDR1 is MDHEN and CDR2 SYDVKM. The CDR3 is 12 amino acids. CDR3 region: CGTGVFNQPQHF. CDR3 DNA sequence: TGTGGAACAGGGGTGTTCAATCAGCCCCAGCATTTT.

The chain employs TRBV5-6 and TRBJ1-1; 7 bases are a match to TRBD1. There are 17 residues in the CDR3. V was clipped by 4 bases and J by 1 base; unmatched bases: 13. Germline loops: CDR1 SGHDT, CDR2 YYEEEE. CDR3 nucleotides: TGTGCCAGCAGCCAACTCGGAAAGGGGGCGACGAACACTGAAGCTTTCTTT. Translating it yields CASSQLGKGATNTEAFF. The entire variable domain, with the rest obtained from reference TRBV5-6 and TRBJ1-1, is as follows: DAGVTQSPTHLIKTRGQQVTLRCSPKSGHDTVSWYQQALGQGPQFIFQYYEEEERQRGNFPDRFSGHQFPNYSSELNVNALLLGDSALYLCASSQLGKGATNTEAFFGQGTRLTVV.

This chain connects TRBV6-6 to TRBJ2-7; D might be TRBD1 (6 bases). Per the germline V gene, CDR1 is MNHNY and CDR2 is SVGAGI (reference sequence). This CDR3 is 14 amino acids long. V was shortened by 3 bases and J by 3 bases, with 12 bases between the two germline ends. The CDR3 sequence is CASSYVGQLYEQYF. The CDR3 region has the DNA TGTGCCAGCAGTTATGTTGGACAGCTCTACGAGCAGTACTTC.